The entry that follows covers one T cell receptor beta chain sequence. Its matching antigen is unknown. TCRdb reprocessed the RT-PCR reads with MiXCR, giving one entry per CDR3 protein. The sample has 800,000 or so distinct CDR3 sequences; around 20% are singletons. The data originate from a study of response to subunit inactivated influenza vaccine. The study's findings and limits: Few new T cells, the authors suggested, are recruited by each seasonal influenza vaccination.

CDR1 LGHNA and CDR2 YSLEER come from the germline V gene. The V end lost 1 base, the J end lost 7 bases, and 8 bases lay between the germline ends. The CDR3 extends over 13 amino acids. The receptor was isolated from a man between 45 and 60 years old who received an inactivated influenza vaccine. The material sequenced was PBMCs from blood, taken more than 4 days after vaccination. This chain connects TRBV4-3 to TRBJ1-5, with D hard to call. The CDR3 nucleotides are TGCGCCAGCAGCCAAGTTCAAGGACAGCCCCAGCATTTT. Its translation is CASSQVQGQPQHF.